The rows below give T cell receptor beta chains drawn from one sample of a study of siplizumab effects on memory and regulatory T cells. Libraries were prepared by immunoSEQ multiplex PCR; TCRdb keeps only in-frame clonotypes and omits some of them. Of about 120,000 clones in the sample, less than 95% were seen once. Sequencing was carried out using non-Treg CD4+ T cells sorted from blood. These receptor sequences come from a human donor in good health. Each CDR3 is given without its conserved first and last residue.

v_gene	j_gene	CDR3aa
TRBV5-1	TRBJ2-7	ASRPGLSSGQY
TRBV7-2	TRBJ1-4	ASSIRRSINEKLF
TRBV5-1	TRBJ2-5	ASSLQEKETQY
TRBV7-2	TRBJ1-4	ASSKTTKEKLF
TRBV27	TRBJ1-2	ASSTLTGGEGYT
TRBV7-9	TRBJ2-7	ASSQKPGTSVYEQY
TRBV7-9	TRBJ1-2	ASSLGHGNGYT
TRBV19	TRBJ1-1	ASTPGQTVVTEAF
TRBV11-3	TRBJ2-2	ASSLDPGRGELF
TRBV2	TRBJ2-3	ASRLAGGTDTQY
TRBV7-6	TRBJ2-7	ASSLGFQRLSSYEQY
TRBV28	TRBJ1-3	ASSGLGNTIY
TRBV2	TRBJ2-3	ASNRVRGTDTQY
TRBV9	TRBJ1-1	ASSVGSGAMNTEAF
TRBV28	TRBJ2-3	ASRPGLTDTQY
TRBV18	TRBJ1-1	ASSQGTNTEAF
TRBV29-1	TRBJ1-5	SVGEVGNQPQH
TRBV5-1	TRBJ2-2	ASSSAEAGGNTGELF
TRBV19	TRBJ1-3	ASSILRQGHSGNTIY
TRBV7-9	TRBJ1-3	ASSGTLSGNTIY
TRBV7-2	TRBJ2-5	ASSLAASGGETQY
TRBV18	TRBJ2-7	ASSPGGGGEQY
TRBV18	TRBJ2-1	ASSLLSGTSYNEQF
TRBV9	TRBJ2-7	ASSVGGTGGDSYEQY
TRBV5-1	TRBJ2-4	ASSLAGTSGANIQY
TRBV5-1	TRBJ2-3	ASRPGTPPPDTQY
TRBV5-1	TRBJ2-3	ASSLGATDTQY
TRBV9	TRBJ1-2	ASSVELGQNYGGYT
TRBV13	TRBJ1-2	ASSRADNYGYT
TRBV6-5	TRBJ2-7	ASSYRRESYEQY
TRBV27	TRBJ1-1	ASSLSILRDRDLVF
TRBV15	TRBJ2-2	ATSGRLFTGELF
TRBV5-1	TRBJ1-2	ASSPGLDRAEGYT
TRBV7-2	TRBJ2-1	ASSLDGTYNEQF
TRBV7-9	TRBJ2-5	ASSLRSSSGRAAETQY
TRBV5-1	TRBJ1-2	ASSLVEGGYGYT
TRBV18	TRBJ1-3	ASLSPGNTIY
TRBV6-5	TRBJ1-2	ASSQQGIIYGYT
TRBV7-9	TRBJ1-1	ATLLPQGRKTEAF
TRBV9	TRBJ2-3	ASSVGGFEDTQY
TRBV5-5	TRBJ2-2	ASSLTGSGELF
TRBV27	TRBJ2-5	ASSFGKTQY